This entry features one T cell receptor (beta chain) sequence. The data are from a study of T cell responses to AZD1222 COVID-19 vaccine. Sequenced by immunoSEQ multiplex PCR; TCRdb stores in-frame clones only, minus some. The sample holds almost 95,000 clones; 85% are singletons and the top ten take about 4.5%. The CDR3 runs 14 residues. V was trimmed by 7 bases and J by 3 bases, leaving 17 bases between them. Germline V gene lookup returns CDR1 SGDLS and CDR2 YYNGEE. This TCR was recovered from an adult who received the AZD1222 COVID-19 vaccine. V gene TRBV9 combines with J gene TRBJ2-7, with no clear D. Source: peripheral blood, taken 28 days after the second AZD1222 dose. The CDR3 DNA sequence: TGTGCCAGCTCCCCTTTTATAGTAGACTACGAGCAGTACTTC. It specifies CASSPFIVDYEQYF.